One and the same sample provided the 6 T cell receptor beta chains below, sequenced in a study of T cell responses to AZD1222 COVID-19 vaccine. Clones were sequenced by immunoSEQ multiplex PCR, and TCRdb holds only the in-frame ones, with some missing. The sample records around 76,000 clones, roughly 89% being singletons. Sequenced material: peripheral blood, taken on day 0 of AZD1222 vaccination. The receptors here all came from an adult in good health.

This chain uses TRBV12-3 or TRBV12-4 with TRBJ2-7, with 7 bases identical to TRBD1. There are 12 residues in the CDR3. V lost 7 bases, J lost 4 bases, and 4 bases stayed unmatched. CDR3 bases: TGTGCCAGCACCGCAGGGGGATACGAGCAGTACTTC. Translation: CASTAGGYEQYF.

The rearrangement joins TRBV7-8 to TRBJ1-4; tentatively, D is TRBD1 (6 bases). V was trimmed by 3 bases and J by 3 bases, leaving 11 bases between them. Looked up from germline, CDR1 is SGHVS and CDR2 is FQNEAQ. The CDR3 sequence is 15 residues long. Here the CDR3 DNA reads TGTGCCAGCAGCTTGTGGGGGGCACCTAATGAAAAACTGTTTTTT. This codes for CASSLWGAPNEKLFF.

The chain combines TRBV2 with TRBJ2-7, with D possibly being TRBD1 (6 bases). The CDR3 consists of 12 residues. In germline, CDR1 is SNHLY, CDR2 FYNNEI. V dropped 6 bases and J dropped 3 bases, with 9 bases sitting between them. Here the CDR3 DNA reads TGTGCCAGCAGGGTACAGGGCTACGAGCAGTACTTC. As protein: CASRVQGYEQYF.

The chain employs TRBV6-2 or TRBV6-3 and TRBJ1-6; 7 nucleotides line up with TRBD1. Trimming took 2 bases from V and 9 from J; bases not matched to a gene: 7. The CDR3 spans 15 residues. Germline assignment: CDR1 MNHEY and CDR2 SVGEGT. In DNA, the CDR3 is TGTGCCAGCAGTTACGGAGGGGGGACAGTTTCACCCCTCCACTTT. This encodes CASSYGGGTVSPLHF.

V usage is TRBV10-1 and J usage is TRBJ2-7, with 9 bases aligning to TRBD1. This CDR3 has 14 residues. Germline assignment: CDR1 WNHNN and CDR2 SYGVQD (reference sequence). V lost 3 bases to trimming and J lost 5 bases; unmatched junction nucleotides: 5. DNA of the CDR3: TGCGCCAGCAGTGAACCGGGACAGGGAAACGAGCAGTACTTC. Translated: CASSEPGQGNEQYF.

The chain has TRBV19 and TRBJ1-5, with TRBD1 matching over 10 bases. V lost 6 bases to trimming and J lost 5 bases; unmatched junction nucleotides: 10. Germline assignment: CDR1 LNHDA and CDR2 SQIVND (reference sequence). CDR3 length: 16 residues. In nucleotides, the CDR3 is TGTGCCAGTAGCATGCCGGGACAGGGGATCCATCAGCCCCAGCATTTT. Encoded protein: CASSMPGQGIHQPQHF.